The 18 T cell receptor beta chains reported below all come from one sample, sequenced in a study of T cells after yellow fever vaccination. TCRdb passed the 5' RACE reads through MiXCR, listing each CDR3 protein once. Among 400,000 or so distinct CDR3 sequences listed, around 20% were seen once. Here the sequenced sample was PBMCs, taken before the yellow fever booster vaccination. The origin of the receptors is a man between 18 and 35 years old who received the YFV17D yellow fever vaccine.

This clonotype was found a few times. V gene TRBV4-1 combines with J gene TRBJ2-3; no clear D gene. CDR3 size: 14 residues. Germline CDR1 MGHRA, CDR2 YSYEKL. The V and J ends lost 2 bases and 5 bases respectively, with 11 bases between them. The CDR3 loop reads CASSQIGPRDTQYF. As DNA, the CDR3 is TGCGCCAGCAGCCAAATCGGGCCCAGAGATACGCAGTATTTT.

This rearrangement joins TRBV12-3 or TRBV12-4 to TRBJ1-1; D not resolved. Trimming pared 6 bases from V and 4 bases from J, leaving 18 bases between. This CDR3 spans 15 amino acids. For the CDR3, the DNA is TGTGCCAGCAGCTGGGTTCAAGGGCTCGGCACTGAAGCTTTCTTT. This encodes CASSWVQGLGTEAFF.

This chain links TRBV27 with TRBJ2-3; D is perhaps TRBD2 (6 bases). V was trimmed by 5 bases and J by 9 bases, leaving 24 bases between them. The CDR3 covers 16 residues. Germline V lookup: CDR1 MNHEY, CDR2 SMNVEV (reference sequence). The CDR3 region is CASSPKVLAALSTQYF. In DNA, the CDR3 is TGTGCCAGCAGTCCCAAAGTACTAGCCGCATTGTCGACGCAGTATTTT.

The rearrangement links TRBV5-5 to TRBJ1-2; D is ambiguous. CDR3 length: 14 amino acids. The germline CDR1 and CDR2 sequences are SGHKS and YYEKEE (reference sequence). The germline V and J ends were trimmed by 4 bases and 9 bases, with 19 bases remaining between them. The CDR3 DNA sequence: TGTGCCAGCAGCCCCCAGGTCGATAAGCGGCGCTACACCTTC. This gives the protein CASSPQVDKRRYTF. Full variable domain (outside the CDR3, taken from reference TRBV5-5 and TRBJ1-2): DAGVTQSPTHLIKTRGQQVTLRCSPISGHKSVSWYQQVLGQGPQFIFQYYEKEERGRGNFPDRFSARQFPNYSSELNVNALLLGDSALYLCASSPQVDKRRYTFGSGTRLTVV.

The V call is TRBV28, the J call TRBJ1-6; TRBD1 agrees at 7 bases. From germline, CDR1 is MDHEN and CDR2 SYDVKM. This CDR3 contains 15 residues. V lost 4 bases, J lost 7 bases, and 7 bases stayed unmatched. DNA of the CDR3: TGTGCCAGCAGTTCACTAGACAGGGAGAATTCACCCCTCCACTTT. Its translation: CASSSLDRENSPLHF.

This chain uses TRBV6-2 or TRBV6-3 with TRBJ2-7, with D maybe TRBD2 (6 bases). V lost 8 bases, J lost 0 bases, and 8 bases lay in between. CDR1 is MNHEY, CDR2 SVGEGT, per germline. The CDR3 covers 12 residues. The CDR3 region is CASGGNSYEQYV. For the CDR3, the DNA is TGTGCCAGCGGAGGGAACTCCTACGAGCAGTACGTC.

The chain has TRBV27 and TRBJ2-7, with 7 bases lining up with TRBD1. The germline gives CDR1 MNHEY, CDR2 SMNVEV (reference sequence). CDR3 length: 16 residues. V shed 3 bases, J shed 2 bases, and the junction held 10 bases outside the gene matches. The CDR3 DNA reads TGTGCCAGCAGTTTCCTCTTGGGGACAGAGGCCTACGAGCAGTACGTC. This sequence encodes CASSFLLGTEAYEQYV.

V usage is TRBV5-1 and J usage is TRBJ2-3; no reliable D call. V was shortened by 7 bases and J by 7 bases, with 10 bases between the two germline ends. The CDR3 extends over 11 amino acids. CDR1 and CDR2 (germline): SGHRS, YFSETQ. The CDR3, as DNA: TGCGCCAGCGCCGACATTAATACGCAGTATTTT. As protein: CASADINTQYF.

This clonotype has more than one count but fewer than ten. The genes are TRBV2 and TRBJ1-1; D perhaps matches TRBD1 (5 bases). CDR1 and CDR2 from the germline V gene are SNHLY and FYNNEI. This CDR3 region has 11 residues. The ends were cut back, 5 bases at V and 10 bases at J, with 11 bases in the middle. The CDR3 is CASSMGLGAFF. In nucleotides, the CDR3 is TGTGCCAGCAGTATGGGACTGGGAGCTTTCTTT.

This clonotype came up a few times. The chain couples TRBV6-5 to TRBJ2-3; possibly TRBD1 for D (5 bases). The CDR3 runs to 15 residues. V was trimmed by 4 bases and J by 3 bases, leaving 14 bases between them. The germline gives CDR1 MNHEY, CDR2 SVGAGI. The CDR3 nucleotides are TGTGCCAGCAGTTTTATGGGGCCAACGACAGATACGCAGTATTTT. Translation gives CASSFMGPTTDTQYF.

CDR3 nucleotide sequence: TGTGCCAGCAGCTTAGAGGGGCGGAACACCGGGGAGCTGTTTTTT. Translated: CASSLEGRNTGELFF. This chain connects TRBV7-2 to TRBJ2-2, with a weak D call TRBD1 (5 bases). The CDR3 spans 15 residues. The germline V gene encodes CDR1 SGHTA and CDR2 FQGNSA. Trimming took 1 base from V and 1 from J, leaving 7 bases between them.

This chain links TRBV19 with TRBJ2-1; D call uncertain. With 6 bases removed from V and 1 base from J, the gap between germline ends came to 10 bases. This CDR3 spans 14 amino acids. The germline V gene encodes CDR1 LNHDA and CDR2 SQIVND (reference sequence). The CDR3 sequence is CASRSVESYNEQFF. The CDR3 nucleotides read TGTGCCAGTAGGAGCGTGGAATCCTACAATGAGCAGTTCTTC.

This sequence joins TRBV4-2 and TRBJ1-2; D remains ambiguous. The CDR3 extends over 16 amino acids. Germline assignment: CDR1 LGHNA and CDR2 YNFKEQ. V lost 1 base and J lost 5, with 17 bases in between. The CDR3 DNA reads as TGTGCCAGCAGCCAAGTGGGTGGTACAGATGAATATGGCTACACCTTC. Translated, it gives CASSQVGGTDEYGYTF.

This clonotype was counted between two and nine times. The CDR3 region has the DNA TGCGGAGGCATTGCGGGGGCCACCGTTGATACGCAGTATTTT. Residues: CGGIAGATVDTQYF. The chain links TRBV20-1 to TRBJ2-3; tentative D call: TRBD2 (7 bases). The CDR3 covers 14 residues. Germline-derived CDR1 and CDR2 are DFQATT and SNEGSKA (reference sequence).

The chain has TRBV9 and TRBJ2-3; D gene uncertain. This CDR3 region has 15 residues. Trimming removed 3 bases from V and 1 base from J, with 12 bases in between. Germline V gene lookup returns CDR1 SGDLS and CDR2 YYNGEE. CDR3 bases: TGTGCCAGCAGCGCGAGTCCTGTGGGCACAGATACGCAGTATTTT. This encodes CASSASPVGTDTQYF.

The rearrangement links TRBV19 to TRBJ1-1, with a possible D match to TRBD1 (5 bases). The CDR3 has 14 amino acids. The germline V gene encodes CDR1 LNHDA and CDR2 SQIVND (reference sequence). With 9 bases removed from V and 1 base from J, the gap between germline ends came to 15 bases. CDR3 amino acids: CASRDGPTNTEAFF. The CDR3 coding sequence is TGTGCCAGCAGGGATGGACCGACGAACACTGAAGCTTTCTTT.

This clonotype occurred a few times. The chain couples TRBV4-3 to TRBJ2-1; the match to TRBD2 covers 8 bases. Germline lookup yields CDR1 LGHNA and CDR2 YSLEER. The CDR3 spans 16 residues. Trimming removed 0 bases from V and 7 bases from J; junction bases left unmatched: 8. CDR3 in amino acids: CASSQDGPAGVNEQFF. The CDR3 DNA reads TGCGCCAGCAGCCAAGATGGTCCAGCGGGGGTAAATGAGCAGTTCTTC.

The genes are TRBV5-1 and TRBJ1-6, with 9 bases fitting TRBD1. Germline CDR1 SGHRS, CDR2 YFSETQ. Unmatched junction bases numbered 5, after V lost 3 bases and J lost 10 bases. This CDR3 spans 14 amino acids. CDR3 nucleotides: TGCGCCAGCAGCTCGGGACAGGGTGAATCACCCCTCCACTTT. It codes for CASSSGQGESPLHF.